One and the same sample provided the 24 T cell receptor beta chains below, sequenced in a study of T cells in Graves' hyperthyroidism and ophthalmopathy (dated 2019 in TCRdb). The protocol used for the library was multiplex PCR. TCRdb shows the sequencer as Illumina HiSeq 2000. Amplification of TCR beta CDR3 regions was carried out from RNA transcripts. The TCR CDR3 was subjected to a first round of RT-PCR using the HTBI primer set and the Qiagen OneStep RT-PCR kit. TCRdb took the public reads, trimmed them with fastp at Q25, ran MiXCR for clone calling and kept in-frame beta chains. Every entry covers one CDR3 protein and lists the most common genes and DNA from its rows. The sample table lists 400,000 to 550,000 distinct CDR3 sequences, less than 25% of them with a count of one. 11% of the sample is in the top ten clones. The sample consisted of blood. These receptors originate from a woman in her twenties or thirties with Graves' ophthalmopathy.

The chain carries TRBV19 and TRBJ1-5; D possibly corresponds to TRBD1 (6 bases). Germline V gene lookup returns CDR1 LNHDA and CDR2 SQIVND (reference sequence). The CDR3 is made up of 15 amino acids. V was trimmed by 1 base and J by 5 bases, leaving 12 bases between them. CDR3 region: CASSIGTDYYQPQHF. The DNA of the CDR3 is TGTGCCAGTAGTATAGGGACAGACTATTATCAGCCCCAGCATTTT.

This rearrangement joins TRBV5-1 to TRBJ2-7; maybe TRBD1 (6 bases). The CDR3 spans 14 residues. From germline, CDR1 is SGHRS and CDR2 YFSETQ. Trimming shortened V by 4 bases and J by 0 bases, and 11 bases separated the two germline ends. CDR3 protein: CASSGDTSSYEQYF. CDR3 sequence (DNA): TGCGCCAGCAGCGGGGACACGAGCTCCTACGAGCAGTACTTC.

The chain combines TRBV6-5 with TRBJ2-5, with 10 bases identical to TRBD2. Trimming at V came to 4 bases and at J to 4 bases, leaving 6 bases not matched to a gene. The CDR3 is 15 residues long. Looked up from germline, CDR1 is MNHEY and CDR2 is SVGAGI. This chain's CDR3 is CASSSASGSVETQYF. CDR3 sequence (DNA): TGTGCCAGCAGTTCGGCTAGCGGGAGCGTAGAGACCCAGTACTTC.

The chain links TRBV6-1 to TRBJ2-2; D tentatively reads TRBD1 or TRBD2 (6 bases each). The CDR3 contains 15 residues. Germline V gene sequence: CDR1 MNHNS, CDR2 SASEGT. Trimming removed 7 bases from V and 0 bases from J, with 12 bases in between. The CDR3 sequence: CASIGGRANTGELFF. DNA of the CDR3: TGTGCCAGCATTGGGGGGCGGGCGAACACCGGGGAGCTGTTTTTT.

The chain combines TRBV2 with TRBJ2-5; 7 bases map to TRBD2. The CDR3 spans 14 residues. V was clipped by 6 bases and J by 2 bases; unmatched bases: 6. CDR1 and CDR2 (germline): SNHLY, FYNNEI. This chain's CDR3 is CASRTDGRQETQYF. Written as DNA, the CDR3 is TGTGCCAGCAGGACCGACGGGAGGCAAGAGACCCAGTACTTC.

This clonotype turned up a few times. In DNA form, the CDR3 reads TGCAGTGCTCGACCCCTAGCGGGGGGGCCCGTTACGCAGTATTTT. It translates to CSARPLAGGPVTQYF. V and J are TRBV20-1 and TRBJ2-3; TRBD2 matches at 12 bases. CDR1 and CDR2 from the germline V gene are DFQATT and SNEGSKA (reference sequence). This CDR3 is built from 15 residues. V gave up 5 bases and J gave up 8 bases; unmatched junction bases: 11.

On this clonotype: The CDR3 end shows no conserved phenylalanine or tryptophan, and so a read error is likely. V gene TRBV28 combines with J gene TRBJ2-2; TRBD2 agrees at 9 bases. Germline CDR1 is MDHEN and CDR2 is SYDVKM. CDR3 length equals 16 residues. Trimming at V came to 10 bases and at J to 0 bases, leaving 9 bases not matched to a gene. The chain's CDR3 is CATRGLAGTNTGELFY. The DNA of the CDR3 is TGTGCCACCAGGGGACTAGCTGGGACGAACACCGGGGAGCTGTTTTAT.

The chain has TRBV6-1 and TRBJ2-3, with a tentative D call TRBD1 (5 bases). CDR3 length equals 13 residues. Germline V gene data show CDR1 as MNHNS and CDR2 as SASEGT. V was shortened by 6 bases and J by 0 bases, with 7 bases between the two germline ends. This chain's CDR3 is CASRTASTDTQYF. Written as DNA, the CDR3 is TGTGCCAGCAGGACAGCAAGCACAGATACGCAGTATTTT.

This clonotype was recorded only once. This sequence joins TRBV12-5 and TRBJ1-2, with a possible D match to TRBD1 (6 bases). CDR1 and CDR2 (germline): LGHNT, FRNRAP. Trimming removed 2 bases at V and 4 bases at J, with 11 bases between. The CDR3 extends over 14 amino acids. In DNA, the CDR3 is TGTGCTAGTGGTTTGTCCAGGGGAACCTATGGCTACACCTTC. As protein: CASGLSRGTYGYTF. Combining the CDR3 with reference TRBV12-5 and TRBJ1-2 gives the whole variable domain DARVTQTPRHKVTEMGQEVTMRCQPILGHNTVFWYRQTMMQGLELLAYFRNRAPLDDSGMPKDRFSAEMPDATLATLKIQPSEPRDSAVYFCASGLSRGTYGYTFGSGTRLTVV.

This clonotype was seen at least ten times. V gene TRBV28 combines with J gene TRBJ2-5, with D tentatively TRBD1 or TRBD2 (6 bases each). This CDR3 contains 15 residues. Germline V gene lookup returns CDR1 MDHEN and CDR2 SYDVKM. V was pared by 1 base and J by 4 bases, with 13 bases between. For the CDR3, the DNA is TGTGCCAGCAGTTTATCGGGGGCGGTAGGAGAGACCCAGTACTTC. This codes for CASSLSGAVGETQYF.

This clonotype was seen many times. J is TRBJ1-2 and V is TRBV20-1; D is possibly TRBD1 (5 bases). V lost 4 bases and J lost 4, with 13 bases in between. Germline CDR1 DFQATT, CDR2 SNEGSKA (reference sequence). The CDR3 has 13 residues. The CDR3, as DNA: TGCAGTGCTACGTTAACCGGGACCTATGGCTACACCTTC. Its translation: CSATLTGTYGYTF.

CDR3 DNA: TGCGCCAGCAGCTTGGTTATTCGGGCTAGCGGGGGAGAAGAGACCCAGTACTTC. Amino acids: CASSLVIRASGGEETQYF. This chain connects TRBV5-1 to TRBJ2-5; TRBD2 aligns across 10 bases. Germline trimming cut 0 bases from V and 3 bases from J; bases unmatched to any gene: 11. The CDR3 runs 18 residues. Per the germline V gene, CDR1 is SGHRS and CDR2 is YFSETQ.

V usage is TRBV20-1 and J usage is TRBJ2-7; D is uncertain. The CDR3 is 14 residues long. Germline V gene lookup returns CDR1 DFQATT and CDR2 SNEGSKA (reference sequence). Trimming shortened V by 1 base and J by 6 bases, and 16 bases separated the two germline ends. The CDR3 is CSARVGRPSSEQYF. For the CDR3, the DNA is TGCAGTGCTAGAGTCGGACGTCCCTCATCCGAGCAGTACTTC.

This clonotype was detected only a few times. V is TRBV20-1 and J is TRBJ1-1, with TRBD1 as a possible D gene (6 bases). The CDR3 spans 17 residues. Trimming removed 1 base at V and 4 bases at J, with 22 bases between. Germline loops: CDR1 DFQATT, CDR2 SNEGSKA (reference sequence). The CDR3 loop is CSARGVGGAVSPTEAFF. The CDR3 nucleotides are TGCAGTGCTAGAGGGGTGGGGGGGGCGGTTTCTCCCACTGAAGCTTTCTTT.

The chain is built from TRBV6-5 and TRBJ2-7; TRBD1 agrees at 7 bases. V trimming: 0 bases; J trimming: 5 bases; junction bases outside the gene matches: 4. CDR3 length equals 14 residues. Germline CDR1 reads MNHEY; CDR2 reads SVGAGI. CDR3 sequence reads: CASSYSYRGDEQYF. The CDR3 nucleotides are TGTGCCAGCAGTTACTCGTACAGGGGTGACGAGCAGTACTTC.

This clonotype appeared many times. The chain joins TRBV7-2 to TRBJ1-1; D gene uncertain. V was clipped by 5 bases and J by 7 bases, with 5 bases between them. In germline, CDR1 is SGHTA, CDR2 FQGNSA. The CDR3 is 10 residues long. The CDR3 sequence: CASSRYEAFF. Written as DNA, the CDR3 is TGTGCCAGCAGCCGTTATGAAGCTTTCTTT.

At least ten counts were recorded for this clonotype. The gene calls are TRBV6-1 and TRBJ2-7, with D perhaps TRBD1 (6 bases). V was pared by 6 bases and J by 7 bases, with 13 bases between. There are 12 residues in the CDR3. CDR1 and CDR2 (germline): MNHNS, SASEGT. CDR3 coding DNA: TGTGCCAGCAGACCGGTACAGGGAGAGCAGTACTTC. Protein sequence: CASRPVQGEQYF.

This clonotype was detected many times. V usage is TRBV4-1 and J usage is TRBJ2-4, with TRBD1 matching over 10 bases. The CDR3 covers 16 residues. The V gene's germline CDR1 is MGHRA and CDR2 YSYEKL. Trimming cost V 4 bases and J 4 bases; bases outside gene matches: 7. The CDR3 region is CASSRGTGEEKNIQYF. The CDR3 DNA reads TGCGCCAGCAGCCGCGGGACAGGGGAGGAGAAAAACATTCAGTACTTC.

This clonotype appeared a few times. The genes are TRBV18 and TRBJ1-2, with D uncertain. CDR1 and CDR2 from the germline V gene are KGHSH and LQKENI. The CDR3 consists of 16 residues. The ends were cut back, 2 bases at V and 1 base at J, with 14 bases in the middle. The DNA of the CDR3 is TGTGCCAGCTCACCAGTCGGACCGAGTGATAACTATGGCTACACCTTC. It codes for CASSPVGPSDNYGYTF.

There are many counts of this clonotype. In DNA, the CDR3 is TGTGCCAGCAGTTCACCGAGGCAGGGGGGTCAGCCCCAGCATTTT. Its protein is CASSSPRQGGQPQHF. This sequence joins TRBV28 and TRBJ1-5, with 7 bases identical to TRBD1. Trimming removed 4 bases from V and 6 bases from J; junction bases left unmatched: 9. Germline CDR1 MDHEN, CDR2 SYDVKM. The CDR3 has 15 residues.

The CDR3 is CSVEFSPTSGASYEQYF. In DNA form, the CDR3 reads TGCAGCGTTGAATTTTCACCGACTAGCGGCGCCTCCTACGAGCAGTACTTC. This sequence joins TRBV29-1 and TRBJ2-7; 9 nucleotides line up with TRBD2. The germline gives CDR1 SQVTM, CDR2 ANQGSEA. The V segment lost 2 bases and the J segment 0 bases; nucleotides outside the gene matches: 11. This CDR3 has 17 amino acids.

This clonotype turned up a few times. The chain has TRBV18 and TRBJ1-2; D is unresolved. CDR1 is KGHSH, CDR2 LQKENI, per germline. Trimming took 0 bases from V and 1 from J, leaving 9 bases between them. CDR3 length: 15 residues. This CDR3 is CASSPPNSLNYGYTF. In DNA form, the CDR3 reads TGTGCCAGCTCACCACCGAACAGCCTTAACTATGGCTACACCTTC.

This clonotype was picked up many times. CDR3 bases: TGTGCCAGCAGTTACTTGGGCAGGGGCGGCTACGAGCAGTACTTC. It codes for CASSYLGRGGYEQYF. V gene TRBV6-5 combines with J gene TRBJ2-7; weak D call: TRBD1 (6 bases). V lost 1 base and J 3 bases, leaving 13 bases between the germline ends. The CDR3 runs 15 residues. Germline CDR1 reads MNHEY; CDR2 reads SVGAGI.

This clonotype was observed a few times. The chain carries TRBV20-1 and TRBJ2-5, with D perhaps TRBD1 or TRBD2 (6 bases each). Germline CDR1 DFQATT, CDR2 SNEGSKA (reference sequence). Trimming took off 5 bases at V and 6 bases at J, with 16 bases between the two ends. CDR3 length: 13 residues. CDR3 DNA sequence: TGCAGTGCTCCGAAGGGGGGCGTGAAGACCCAGTACTTC. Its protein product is CSAPKGGVKTQYF.